This TCR beta chain was identified in a study of blood T cell repertoires in COVID-19 (dated by TCRdb to 2018 to 2020). About the investigation overall: Samples from collaborators originated in the United States, Italy and Spain and spanned both the acute and convalescent phases of COVID-19. The material from the prospective study consisted of cDNA or gDNA derived from T cells, B-cell-depleted T cells, or PBMCs. The dataset comprised deeply sampled blood TCRbeta repertoires from subjects exposed to, actively infected with, or recovered from COVID-19. A freely available public database, intended as a resource for researchers studying the immune response to SARS-CoV-2, is where the repertoires were released. Samples were obtained from the ongoing ImmuneRACE study (first 160 participants) and from approximately 1,200 subjects provided by 6 global collaborators. Nearly every sample came with metadata listing a de-identified subject ID, COVID-19 status, age in years and sex. Where available, HLA class I and class II types were taken from metadata supplied by the sample provider and were not determined by assay-based typing.

TCRbeta CDR3 regions were amplified from genomic DNA using the immunoSEQ Assay, a bias-controlled multiplex PCR. The study's processing was this. The number of nucleated cells in each sample was estimated from the amplification of reference gene primers within the assay. To quantify the absolute abundance of each unique TCRbeta CDR3 rearrangement, sequence reads were collapsed and filtered. Productive Simpson clonality was computed per sample as the square root of Simpson's diversity index over productive rearrangements. TCRdb took this table from immuneACCESS and kept in-frame rearrangements with V and J called. Such tables lack part of the clones; where checked against another copy, unresolved V genes explain under half of the gap, and the rest is unexplained. V and J calls plus clone size are reproduced from that table; the DNA served to infer D and trimming. This sample is represented by under 300,000 clones; almost 90% of them were singletons. The ten top clones hold around 2.3% of the sample.

Overall study results and their limits: The quantity of clinical and demographic metadata differed by source and by participant and was supplied without curation.

In Seattle, one collaborating source enrolled patients while the infection was active and tracked those patients longitudinally over the course of disease. The collaborating institutions used their own protocols to collect whole blood in K2EDTA tubes. For TCRbeta analysis, collaborators shipped samples in one of three forms: frozen whole blood, isolated PBMCs, or DNA extracted from either of those sample types. As to this clone: The antigen it recognizes is unknown. One base away there is no much larger clone; base qualities are not given.

The germline ends are 14 bases apart after V is trimmed by 2 bases and J by 7 bases. The CDR3 holds 14 amino acids from the cysteine to the phenylalanine. Left in the record is the CDR3 DNA by itself, 42 bases read in frame from the first base. CDR1 MNHEY and CDR2 SVGEGT are derived from the germline V gene. The sample taken for sequencing was peripheral blood. The sequence links TRBV6-2 or TRBV6-3 to TRBJ1-2; no D gene is confidently identified. This sequence originates from a woman aged 60-75 years with COVID-19, enrolled during active disease. The DNA sequence is as follows: TGTGCCAGCAGTTACGTTGGTTCTGAGGGTGGCTACACCTTC. This translates into CASSYVGSEGGYTF.